This passage covers 29 T cell receptor delta chains from one sample sequenced in a study of Vδ1+ human thymocytes. The antigens of these receptors remain unknown. Study results and limitations: Thymic TRG and TRD repertoires appeared highly polyclonal.

RNA was extracted from the cells and then reverse transcribed. CDR3 amplicons came from multiplex PCR with pooled V-gene forward and constant-region reverse primers. TCRdb processed the multiplex PCR reads again with the CATT caller. Altogether 50,000 to 75,000 delta-chain clones are present, roughly 16% being singletons, with the ten largest covering roughly 0.37%. The sequenced sample was Vdelta1+ gamma-delta thymocytes from the thymus. Subset defined: FACS-sorted CD3+ TCRalphabeta- TCRVdelta1+ TCRVdelta2- thymocytes. These receptors came from a girl less than two years old who had congenital heart surgery.

V gene TRDV1 combines with J gene TRDJ1; D unclear. Trimming removed 4 bases at V and 1 base at J, with 19 bases between. Germline V lookup: CDR1 TSWWSYY, CDR2 QGS. The CDR3 covers 17 residues. The CDR3 coding sequence is TGTGCTCTTGGGGTTCCCGGATCCCTTGTCCTCACCGATAAACTCATCTTT. Translating it yields CALGVPGSLVLTDKLIF.

J is TRDJ1 and V is TRDV1; 8 bases agree with TRDD3. Germline V lookup: CDR1 TSWWSYY, CDR2 QGS. The CDR3 totals 20 residues. V was pared by 2 bases and J by 3 bases, with 20 bases of the junction left unmatched. The CDR3 protein is CALGEFPNSDIDWGADKLIF. The CDR3 region has the DNA TGTGCTCTTGGGGAATTTCCCAATTCCGACATTGACTGGGGGGCCGATAAACTCATCTTT.

This clone was picked up a small number of times. The chain carries TRDV1 and TRDJ1; TRDD3 aligns across 7 bases. The V gene end was trimmed by 2 bases and the J gene end by 3 bases; junction bases not matched to a gene: 21. Germline CDR1 and CDR2: TSWWSYY and QGS. CDR3 size: 20 residues. CDR3 region: CALGEFSARSTGDFADKLIF. The CDR3 DNA sequence: TGTGCTCTTGGGGAATTTTCGGCACGGTCGACTGGGGATTTCGCCGATAAACTCATCTTT.

This clone has more than one count but fewer than ten. The chain couples TRDV1 to TRDJ1, with 9 bases fitting TRDD3. The CDR3 has 21 residues. Germline values: CDR1 TSWWSYY, CDR2 QGS. With 2 bases clipped from V and 0 bases from J, the junction kept 19 bases outside the gene matches. CDR3: CALGEYTISGIRNSYTDKLIF. In DNA, the CDR3 is TGTGCTCTTGGGGAATACACCATCTCGGGGATACGTAATTCGTACACCGATAAACTCATCTTT.

There are a few counts of this clone. V and J are TRDV1 and TRDJ1; 8 bases align to TRDD3. There are 22 residues in the CDR3. Germline CDR1 is TSWWSYY and CDR2 is QGS. J lost 0 bases, V lost 1 base, and 22 bases had no gene match. CDR3 DNA sequence: TGTGCTCTTGGGGAACACTGCCCTTCTTCCCGAGGTGGGGGATGGTACACCGATAAACTCATCTTT. Protein: CALGEHCPSSRGGGWYTDKLIF.

A few counts support this clone. This chain joins TRDV1 and TRDJ1, with 11 bases that match TRDD3. J was trimmed by 2 bases and V by 1 base; bases with no gene match: 9. Germline CDR1 TSWWSYY, CDR2 QGS. The CDR3 extends over 18 amino acids. The CDR3 region is CALGEPANLGDTTDKLIF. The CDR3 DNA sequence: TGTGCTCTTGGGGAACCCGCTAACCTGGGGGATACAACCGATAAACTCATCTTT.

The genes are TRDV1 and TRDJ1; 11 positions agree with TRDD3. The length of the CDR3 is 18 residues. Germline assignment: CDR1 TSWWSYY and CDR2 QGS. V trimming: 0 bases; J trimming: 4 bases; junction bases outside the gene matches: 10. The CDR3 nucleotides read TGTGCTCTTGGGGAACTAAAAGCCTATGGGGGATACGTCGATAAACTCATCTTT. It encodes CALGELKAYGGYVDKLIF.

The chain recombines TRDV1 with TRDJ1; no firm D call. V was cut by 0 bases and J by 5 bases, with 22 bases left in between. The CDR3 consists of 18 residues. Germline V gene data show CDR1 as TSWWSYY and CDR2 as QGS. In DNA form, the CDR3 reads TGTGCTCTTGGGGAACTAGTTGATGCTAACCGGGGTTGGGATAAACTCATCTTT. Its translation: CALGELVDANRGWDKLIF.

As to this clone: This sequence is one base from a far larger clone and is likely a read error. This sample includes further DNA sequences coding for the same CDR3. The chain has TRDV2 and TRDJ2; no definite D call. V dropped 4 bases and J dropped 7 bases, with 15 bases sitting between them. Germline-derived CDR1 and CDR2 are GEAIGNYY and EKD. The CDR3 length is 14 residues. CDR3 residues: CACDWRRDVAQLFF. The CDR3 DNA follows: TGTGCCTGTGATTGGCGCCGTGATGTAGCACAACTCTTCTTT.

Sample share makes this clone medium-sized. The chain recombines TRDV2 with TRDJ1; unclear D gene. Germline V gives CDR1 GEAIGNYY, CDR2 EKD. CDR3 length equals 19 residues. With 9 bases removed from V and 0 bases from J, the gap between germline ends came to 31 bases. This CDR3 reads CALRPSRSRDYIYTDKLIF. The CDR3 DNA follows: TGTGCCCTGCGGCCCTCGCGGAGTAGGGACTACATTTACACCGATAAACTCATCTTT.

V and J are TRDV1 and TRDJ1; TRDD2 matches at 7 bases. Germline assignment: CDR1 TSWWSYY and CDR2 QGS. The CDR3 is made up of 19 amino acids. J lost 6 bases, V lost 2 bases, and 21 bases had no gene match. This CDR3 is CALGESLSRLTGLPHKLIF. For the CDR3, the DNA is TGTGCTCTTGGGGAATCCCTTTCCCGTCTCACTGGCCTTCCTCATAAACTCATCTTT.

Notes on this clone: The junction does not match germline at one end; this may be a read error. This sample also contains other DNA sequences that code for the same CDR3. The gene calls are TRAV29/DV5 and TRDJ1; 9 nucleotides match TRDD2. Germline V gene data show CDR1 as NSMFDY and CDR2 as ISSIKDK. The CDR3 totals 14 residues. The CDR3 is CAASDGLPTSKVIF. The CDR3 region has the DNA TGCGCAGCAAGCGATGGCCTTCCTACGTCTAAGGTCATCTTT.

This clone has only a few counts. The identical CDR3 is also encoded by other nucleotide sequences in the sample. The rearrangement joins TRDV2 to TRDJ1; D uncertain. Trimming removed 0 bases from V and 0 bases from J, with 19 bases in between. Germline CDR1 reads GEAIGNYY; CDR2 reads EKD. The CDR3 spans 18 residues. CDR3 nucleotide sequence: TGTGCCTGTGACACCGTTTGGTTGGGAACGGACAACACCGATAAACTCATCTTT. The encoded protein is CACDTVWLGTDNTDKLIF.

This clone turned up a few times. The chain is built from TRDV1 and TRDJ1, with TRDD3 matching 9 bases. CDR3 length: 21 residues. Trimming at V came to 0 bases and at J to 0 bases, leaving 17 bases not matched to a gene. CDR1 and CDR2 (germline): TSWWSYY, QGS. CDR3 region: CALGELHARRGYARYTDKLIF. Written as DNA, the CDR3 is TGTGCTCTTGGGGAACTTCACGCGAGAAGGGGATACGCCCGGTACACCGATAAACTCATCTTT.

This chain links TRDV1 with TRDJ1; 9 positions agree with TRDD3. This CDR3 has 20 residues. Germline trimming cut 6 bases from V and 0 bases from J; bases unmatched to any gene: 20. Germline V gene lookup returns CDR1 TSWWSYY and CDR2 QGS. This CDR3 reads CALGISHFRTGGIYTDKLIF. The CDR3 region has the DNA TGTGCTCTTGGAATTTCCCACTTCCGTACTGGGGGAATTTACACCGATAAACTCATCTTT.

This clone has more than one count but fewer than ten. The gene calls are TRDV1 and TRDJ1; TRDD3 matches at 7 bases. The CDR3 is 22 residues long. From germline, CDR1 is TSWWSYY and CDR2 QGS. J lost 0 bases, V lost 2 bases, and 24 bases had no gene match. Here the CDR3 reads CALGEGDLLRDTAPFYTDKLIF. As DNA, the CDR3 is TGTGCTCTTGGGGAAGGGGACCTACTGAGGGATACCGCCCCCTTCTACACCGATAAACTCATCTTT.

The V and J genes are TRDV1 and TRDJ1, with a possible D match to TRDD3 (6 bases). This CDR3 region has 17 residues. Germline V gene sequence: CDR1 TSWWSYY, CDR2 QGS. Trimming took 5 bases from V and 0 from J, leaving 19 bases between them. CDR3 sequence: CALGNPGGPLYTDKLIF. In DNA, the CDR3 is TGTGCTCTTGGGAACCCAGGGGGACCCCTATACACCGATAAACTCATCTTT.

This clone has a handful of counts. This sequence joins TRDV1 and TRDJ1; D is ambiguous. Deletions cut 4 bases from V and 4 bases from J, with 10 bases between. The length of the CDR3 is 13 residues. CDR1 and CDR2 from the germline V gene are TSWWSYY and QGS. The CDR3 region is CALGGLLGDKLIF. The CDR3 nucleotides read TGTGCTCTTGGGGGGTTACTCGGCGATAAACTCATCTTT.

The V gene is TRDV1, the J gene TRDJ1; possibly TRDD3 for D (6 bases). The V end was cut by 3 bases, the J end by 1 base, with 27 bases between. The CDR3 runs to 20 residues. In germline, CDR1 is TSWWSYY, CDR2 QGS. The CDR3 bases are TGTGCTCTTGGGGACCTCCCCTCCTTACTGGGTTATCGAGGCACCGATAAACTCATCTTT. Translation gives CALGDLPSLLGYRGTDKLIF.

In its sample, this clone was seen a few times. This chain links TRDV1 with TRDJ1; TRDD3 aligns across 11 bases. The CDR3 runs 16 residues. The J segment lost 3 bases and the V segment lost 3 bases, leaving 6 bases of the junction unmatched. Germline V gives CDR1 TSWWSYY, CDR2 QGS. DNA of the CDR3: TGTGCTCTTGGGGAGCTACTGGGGGATAAAGCCGATAAACTCATCTTT. Translation gives CALGELLGDKADKLIF.

The V and J genes are TRDV1 and TRDJ1; the match to TRDD3 covers 10 bases. CDR1 and CDR2 (germline): TSWWSYY, QGS. This CDR3 comprises 20 residues. V dropped 1 base and J dropped 3; count of bases not matched to a gene: 17. CDR3 region: CALGEHLPGGYAVCSDKLIF. The CDR3 DNA is TGTGCTCTTGGGGAACACCTTCCCGGGGGATACGCGGTGTGCTCCGATAAACTCATCTTT.

This clone was picked up a small number of times. The chain uses TRDV1 and TRDJ1, with a weak D call TRDD3 (5 bases). Germline CDR1 reads TSWWSYY; CDR2 reads QGS. V dropped 2 bases and J dropped 0 bases, with 13 bases sitting between them. This CDR3 has 16 amino acids. The CDR3 sequence is CALGEVLEDYTDKLIF. Written as DNA, the CDR3 is TGTGCTCTTGGGGAAGTACTGGAAGATTACACCGATAAACTCATCTTT.

V and J are TRDV1 and TRDJ1; TRDD3 agrees at 13 bases. The germline CDR1 and CDR2 sequences are TSWWSYY and QGS. After removal of 2 bases from V and 3 bases from J, the junction contained 24 bases not matched to a gene. The CDR3 length is 23 residues. CDR3 nucleotides: TGTGCTCTTGGGGAAGCCTCGTTTAAGCCCCTCGGTACTGGGGGATACGTCGCCGATAAACTCATCTTT. Translation gives CALGEASFKPLGTGGYVADKLIF.

This clone was seen more than once but under ten times. This rearrangement joins TRDV1 to TRDJ1, with 9 bases matching TRDD3. Germline values: CDR1 TSWWSYY, CDR2 QGS. The CDR3 covers 21 residues. After removal of 3 bases from V and 0 bases from J, the junction contained 20 bases not matched to a gene. CDR3 nucleotides: TGTGCTCTTGGGGAGCGGGGTCCTACATCAACTGGGGGAGTGTACACCGATAAACTCATCTTT. Its protein is CALGERGPTSTGGVYTDKLIF.

This clone was recorded a few times. The V and J genes are TRDV1 and TRDJ1, with 13 bases that match TRDD3. There are 22 residues in the CDR3. V trimming: 0 bases; J trimming: 7 bases; junction bases outside the gene matches: 23. Germline V lookup: CDR1 TSWWSYY, CDR2 QGS. For the CDR3, the DNA is TGTGCTCTTGGGGAACTTACCCGAACTACTGGGGGATACGTCCCCTTTCTAGGTAAACTCATCTTT. This codes for CALGELTRTTGGYVPFLGKLIF.

This clone was recorded only once. The chain has TRDV1 and TRDJ1; D unresolved. Germline lookup yields CDR1 TSWWSYY and CDR2 QGS. The CDR3 spans 15 residues. V was shortened by 0 bases and J by 1 base, with 9 bases between the two germline ends. CDR3: CALGELVWSTDKLIF. CDR3 nucleotides: TGTGCTCTTGGGGAACTAGTTTGGTCCACCGATAAACTCATCTTT.

This sequence joins TRDV1 and TRDJ1; 7 nucleotides align to TRDD3. This CDR3 is built from 18 residues. Trimming cost V 4 bases and J 0 bases; bases outside gene matches: 14. Germline V gene data show CDR1 as TSWWSYY and CDR2 as QGS. The CDR3: CALGGLRGGPPYTDKLIF. In DNA, the CDR3 is TGTGCTCTTGGGGGGCTCCGTGGGGGACCCCCCTACACCGATAAACTCATCTTT.

This clone was found a few times. The chain combines TRDV1 with TRDJ1, with 11 nucleotides matching TRDD3. CDR1 TSWWSYY and CDR2 QGS come from the germline V gene. The CDR3 sequence is 21 residues long. V shed 1 base and J 0 bases; nucleotides not matched to a gene: 16. CDR3 in DNA: TGTGCTCTTGGGGAACACCTTCCTACTTGGGGGATACGTAAGGACACCGATAAACTCATCTTT. It codes for CALGEHLPTWGIRKDTDKLIF.

The genes are TRDV1 and TRDJ1, with D tentatively TRDD3 (5 bases). The length of the CDR3 is 18 residues. In germline, CDR1 is TSWWSYY, CDR2 QGS. The germline V and J ends were trimmed by 1 base and 0 bases, with 18 bases remaining between them. For the CDR3, the DNA is TGTGCTCTTGGGGAACCCTTTTGGGGCGGGGAGTACACCGATAAACTCATCTTT. Residues: CALGEPFWGGEYTDKLIF.